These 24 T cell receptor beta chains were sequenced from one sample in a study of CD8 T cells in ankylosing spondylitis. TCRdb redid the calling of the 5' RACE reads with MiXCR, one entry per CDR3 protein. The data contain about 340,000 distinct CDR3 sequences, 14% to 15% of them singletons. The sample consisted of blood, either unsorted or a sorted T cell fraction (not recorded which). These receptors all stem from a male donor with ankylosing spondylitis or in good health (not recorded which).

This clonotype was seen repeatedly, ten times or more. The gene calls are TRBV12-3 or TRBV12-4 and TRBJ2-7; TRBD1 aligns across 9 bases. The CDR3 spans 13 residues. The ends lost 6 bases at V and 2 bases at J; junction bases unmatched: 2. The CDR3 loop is CASSRDRAYEQYF. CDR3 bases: TGTGCCAGCAGCCGGGACAGGGCCTACGAGCAGTACTTC.

CDR3 bases: TGTGCCAGCACCGTCGCCGGGGACGAAGAGACCCAGTACTTC. Protein: CASTVAGDEETQYF. V gene TRBV7-9 combines with J gene TRBJ2-5, with D tentatively TRBD1 or TRBD2 (5 bases each). Germline assignment: CDR1 SEHNR and CDR2 FQNEAQ (reference sequence). CDR3 length: 14 amino acids. Trimming stripped 7 bases from V and 3 bases from J, with 15 bases between. The full variable domain, its missing parts supplied by reference TRBV7-9 and TRBJ2-5, is DTGVSQNPRHKITKRGQNVTFRCDPISEHNRLYWYRQTLGQGPEFLTYFQNEAQLEKSRLLSDRFSAERPKGSFSTLEIQRTEQGDSAMYLCASTVAGDEETQYFGPGTRLLVL.

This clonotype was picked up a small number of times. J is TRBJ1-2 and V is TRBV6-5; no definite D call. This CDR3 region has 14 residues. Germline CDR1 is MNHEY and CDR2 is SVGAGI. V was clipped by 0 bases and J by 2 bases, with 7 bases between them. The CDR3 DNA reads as TGTGCCAGCAGTTACTCCGGGTTAAACTATGGCTACACCTTC. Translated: CASSYSGLNYGYTF.

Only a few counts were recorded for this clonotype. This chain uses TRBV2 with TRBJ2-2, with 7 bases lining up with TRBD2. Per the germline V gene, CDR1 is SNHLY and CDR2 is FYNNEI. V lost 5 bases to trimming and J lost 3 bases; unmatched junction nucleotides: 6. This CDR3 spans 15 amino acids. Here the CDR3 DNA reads TGTGCCAGCAGTTGGGACGGGGGGTACACCGGGGAGCTGTTTTTT. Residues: CASSWDGGYTGELFF. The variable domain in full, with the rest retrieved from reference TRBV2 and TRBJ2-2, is EPEVTQTPSHQVTQMGQEVILRCVPISNHLYFYWYRQILGQKVEFLVSFYNNEISEKSEIFDDQFSVERPDGSNFTLKIRSTKLEDSAMYFCASSWDGGYTGELFFGEGSRLTVL.

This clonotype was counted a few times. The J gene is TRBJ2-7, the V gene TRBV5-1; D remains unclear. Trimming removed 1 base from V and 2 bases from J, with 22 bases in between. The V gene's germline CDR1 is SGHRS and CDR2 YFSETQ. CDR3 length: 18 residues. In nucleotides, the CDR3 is TGCGCCAGCAGCTTGCAGGCCGGCAGCAATCCCAGCACCTACGAGCAGTACTTC. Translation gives CASSLQAGSNPSTYEQYF.

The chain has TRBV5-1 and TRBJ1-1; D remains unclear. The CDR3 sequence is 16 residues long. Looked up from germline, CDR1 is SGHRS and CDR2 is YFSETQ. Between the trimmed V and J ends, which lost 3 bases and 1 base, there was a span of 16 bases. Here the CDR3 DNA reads TGCGCCAGCAGCTCCATTGGACCCCAGCAGAACACTGAAGCTTTCTTT. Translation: CASSSIGPQQNTEAFF.

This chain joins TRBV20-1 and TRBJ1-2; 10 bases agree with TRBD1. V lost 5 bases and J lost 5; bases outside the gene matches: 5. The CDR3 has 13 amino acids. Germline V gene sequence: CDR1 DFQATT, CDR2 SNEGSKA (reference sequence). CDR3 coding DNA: TGCAGTGCTTCAGGACAGGGGGGTTATGGCTACACCTTC. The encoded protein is CSASGQGGYGYTF.

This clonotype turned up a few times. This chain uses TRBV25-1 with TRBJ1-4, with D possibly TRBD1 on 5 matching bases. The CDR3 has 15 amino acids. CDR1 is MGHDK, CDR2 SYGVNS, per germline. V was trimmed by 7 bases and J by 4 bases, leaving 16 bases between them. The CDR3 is CASKDTSKINEKLFF. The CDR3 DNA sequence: TGTGCCAGCAAGGACACCTCCAAGATTAATGAAAAACTGTTTTTT.

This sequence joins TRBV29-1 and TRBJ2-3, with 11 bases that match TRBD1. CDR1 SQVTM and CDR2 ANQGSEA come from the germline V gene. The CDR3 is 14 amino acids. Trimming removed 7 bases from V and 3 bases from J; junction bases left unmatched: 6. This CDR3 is CSAAGTGGTDTQYF. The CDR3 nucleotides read TGCAGCGCTGCTGGGACAGGGGGGACAGATACGCAGTATTTT.

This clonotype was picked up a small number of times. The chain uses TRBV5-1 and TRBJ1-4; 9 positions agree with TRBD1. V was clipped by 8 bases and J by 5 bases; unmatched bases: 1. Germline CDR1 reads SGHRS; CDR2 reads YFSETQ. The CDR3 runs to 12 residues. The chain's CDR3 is CARDRGNEKLFF. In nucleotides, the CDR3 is TGCGCCAGGGACAGGGGAAATGAAAAACTGTTTTTT.

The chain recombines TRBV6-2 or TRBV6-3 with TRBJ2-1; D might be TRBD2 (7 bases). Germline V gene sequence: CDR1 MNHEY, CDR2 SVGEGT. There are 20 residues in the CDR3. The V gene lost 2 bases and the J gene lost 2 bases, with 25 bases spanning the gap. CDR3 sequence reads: CASSYRGGTRIGFTYNEQFF. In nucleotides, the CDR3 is TGTGCCAGCAGTTACCGCGGGGGCACGCGTATTGGTTTCACCTACAATGAGCAGTTCTTC.

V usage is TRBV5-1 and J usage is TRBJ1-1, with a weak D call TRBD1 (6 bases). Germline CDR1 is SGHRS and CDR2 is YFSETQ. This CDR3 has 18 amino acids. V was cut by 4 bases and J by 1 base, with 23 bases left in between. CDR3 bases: TGCGCCAGCAGCATCTCCCCCGGGACATCAGGGTCGAACACTGAAGCTTTCTTT. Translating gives CASSISPGTSGSNTEAFF. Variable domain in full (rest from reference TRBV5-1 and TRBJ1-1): KAGVTQTPRYLIKTRGQQVTLSCSPISGHRSVSWYQQTPGQGLQFLFEYFSETQRNKGNFPGRFSGRQFSNSRSEMNVSTLELGDSALYLCASSISPGTSGSNTEAFFGQGTRLTVV.

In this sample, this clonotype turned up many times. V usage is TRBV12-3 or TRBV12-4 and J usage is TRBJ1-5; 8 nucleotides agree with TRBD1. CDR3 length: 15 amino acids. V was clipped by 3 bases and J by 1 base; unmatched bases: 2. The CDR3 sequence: CASSFRTGSNQPQHF. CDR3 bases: TGTGCCAGCAGTTTTAGGACAGGGAGCAATCAGCCCCAGCATTTT.

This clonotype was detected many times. Here the CDR3 reads CASSSPEGLYNSPLHF. In nucleotides, the CDR3 is TGTGCCAGCAGCTCTCCTGAGGGACTTTATAATTCACCCCTCCACTTT. J is TRBJ1-6 and V is TRBV7-2; the D gene is possibly TRBD1 (5 bases). Germline CDR1 and CDR2: SGHTA and FQGNSA. The CDR3 is 16 residues long. With 4 bases removed from V and 4 bases from J, the gap between germline ends came to 14 bases.

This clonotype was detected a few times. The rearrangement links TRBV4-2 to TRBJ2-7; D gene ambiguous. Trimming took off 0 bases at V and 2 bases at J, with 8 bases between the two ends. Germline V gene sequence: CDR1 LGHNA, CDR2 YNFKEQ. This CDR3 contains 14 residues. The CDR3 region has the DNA TGTGCCAGCAGCCAAGACGCAGGACCCTACGAGCAGTACTTC. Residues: CASSQDAGPYEQYF.

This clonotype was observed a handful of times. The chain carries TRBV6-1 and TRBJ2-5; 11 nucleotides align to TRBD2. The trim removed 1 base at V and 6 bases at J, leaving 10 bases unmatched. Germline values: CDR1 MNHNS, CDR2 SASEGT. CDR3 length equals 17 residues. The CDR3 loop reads CASSEEGLAAGTKTQYF. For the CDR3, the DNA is TGTGCCAGCAGTGAAGAGGGACTAGCGGCGGGTACAAAGACCCAGTACTTC.

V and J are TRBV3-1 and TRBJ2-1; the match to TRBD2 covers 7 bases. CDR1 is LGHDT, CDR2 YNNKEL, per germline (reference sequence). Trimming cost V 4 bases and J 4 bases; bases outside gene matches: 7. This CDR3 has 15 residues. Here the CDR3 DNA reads TGTGCCAGCAGCCTTAGGAGCGGGGCTTACAATGAGCAGTTCTTC. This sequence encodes CASSLRSGAYNEQFF.

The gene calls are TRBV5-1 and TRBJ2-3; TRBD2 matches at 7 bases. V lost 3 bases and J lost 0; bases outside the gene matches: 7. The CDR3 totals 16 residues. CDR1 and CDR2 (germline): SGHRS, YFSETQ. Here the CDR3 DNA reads TGCGCCAGCAGCTGGACTTCTAGCGGAAGCACAGATACGCAGTATTTT. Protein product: CASSWTSSGSTDTQYF.

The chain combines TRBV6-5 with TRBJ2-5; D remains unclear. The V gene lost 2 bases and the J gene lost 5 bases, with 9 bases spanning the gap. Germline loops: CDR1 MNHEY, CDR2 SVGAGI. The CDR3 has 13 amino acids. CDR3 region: CASSYTGSETQYF. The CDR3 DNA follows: TGTGCCAGCAGTTACACCGGGTCGGAGACCCAGTACTTC.

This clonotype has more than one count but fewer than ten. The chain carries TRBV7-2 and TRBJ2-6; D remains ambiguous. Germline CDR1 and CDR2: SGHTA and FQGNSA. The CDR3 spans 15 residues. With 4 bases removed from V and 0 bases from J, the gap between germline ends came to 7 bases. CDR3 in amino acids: CASSSSVSGANVLTF. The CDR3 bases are TGTGCCAGCAGCTCCTCAGTCTCTGGGGCCAACGTCCTGACTTTC.

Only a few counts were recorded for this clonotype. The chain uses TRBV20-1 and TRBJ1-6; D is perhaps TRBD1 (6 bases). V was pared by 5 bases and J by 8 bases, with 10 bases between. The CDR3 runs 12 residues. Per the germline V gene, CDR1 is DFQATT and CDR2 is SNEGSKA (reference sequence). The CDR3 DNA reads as TGCAGTGCTTGTTCAGGGGATTCACCCCTCCACTTT. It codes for CSACSGDSPLHF.

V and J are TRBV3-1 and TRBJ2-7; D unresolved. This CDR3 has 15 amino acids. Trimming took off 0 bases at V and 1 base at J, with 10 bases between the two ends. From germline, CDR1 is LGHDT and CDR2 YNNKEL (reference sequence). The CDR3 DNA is TGTGCCAGCAGCCAAGATTCCTCGTCTTCCTACGAGCAGTACTTC. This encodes CASSQDSSSSYEQYF.

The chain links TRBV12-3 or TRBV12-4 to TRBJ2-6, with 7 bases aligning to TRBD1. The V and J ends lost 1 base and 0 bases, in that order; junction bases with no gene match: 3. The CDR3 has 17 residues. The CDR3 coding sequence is TGTGCCAGCAGTTTAGGACAGGGCCACTCTGGGGCCAACGTCCTGACTTTC. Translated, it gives CASSLGQGHSGANVLTF.

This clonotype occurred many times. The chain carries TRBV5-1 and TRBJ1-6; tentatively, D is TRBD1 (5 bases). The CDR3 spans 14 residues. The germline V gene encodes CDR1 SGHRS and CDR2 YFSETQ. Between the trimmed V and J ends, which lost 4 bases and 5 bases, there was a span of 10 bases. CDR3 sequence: CASSVQGDNSPLHF. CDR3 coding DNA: TGCGCCAGCAGCGTCCAGGGTGATAATTCACCCCTCCACTTT.